The 17 T cell receptor beta chains in this list originate from one sample, sequenced in a study of T-cell memory formation after mild COVID-19. In TCRdb, the 5' RACE reads were re-called with MiXCR into one record per CDR3 protein. Seen here are about 350,000 distinct CDR3 sequences, roughly an eighth observed once, and the top ten hold about 20%. Sequencing was performed on PBMCs or a T cell subset sorted from them (not recorded which). Receptor source: a man between 18 and 35 years old who had mild COVID-19 (a few samples of this study predate the infection). Cell type and time point are not known.

The V and J genes are TRBV9 and TRBJ1-1, with TRBD1 matching over 7 bases. The ends lost 0 bases at V and 5 bases at J; junction bases unmatched: 7. Germline lookup yields CDR1 SGDLS and CDR2 YYNGEE. The CDR3 sequence is 15 residues long. CDR3 sequence (DNA): TGTGCCAGCAGCGTAGGGACAGGTTTGGGAACTGAAGCTTTCTTT. Protein product: CASSVGTGLGTEAFF.

J is TRBJ2-5 and V is TRBV18; possibly TRBD1 for D (5 bases). The CDR3 is 15 residues long. The germline CDR1 and CDR2 sequences are KGHSH and LQKENI. Trimming pared 6 bases from V and 0 bases from J, leaving 14 bases between. The chain's CDR3 is CASSPPPGYQETQYF. The CDR3 DNA follows: TGTGCCAGCTCCCCGCCTCCAGGGTACCAAGAGACCCAGTACTTC.

The chain combines TRBV5-4 with TRBJ2-1; possible D gene TRBD1, 5 bases. CDR1 is SGHNT and CDR2 is YYREEE in the germline V gene (reference sequence). The ends were cut back, 3 bases at V and 10 bases at J, with 11 bases in the middle. The length of the CDR3 is 12 residues. CDR3 sequence: CASSWGPGEQFF. As DNA, the CDR3 is TGTGCCAGCAGCTGGGGCCCAGGGGAGCAGTTCTTC.

The table lists this clonotype with a few counts. The CDR3 loop reads CASSPRDSRSSGNTIYF. DNA for the CDR3: TGCGCCAGCAGCCCTCGGGACAGCCGGAGCTCTGGAAACACCATATATTTT. This chain joins TRBV5-1 and TRBJ1-3, with TRBD1 matching 7 bases. The germline V gene encodes CDR1 SGHRS and CDR2 YFSETQ. V was clipped by 4 bases and J by 0 bases; unmatched bases: 10. The CDR3 totals 17 residues.

The CDR3 protein is CASSPRVYEETQYF. CDR3 DNA sequence: TGTGCCAGCAGTCCCCGAGTATACGAAGAGACCCAGTACTTC. The V and J genes are TRBV7-9 and TRBJ2-5; D gene ambiguous. The V gene lost 6 bases and the J gene lost 3 bases, with 14 bases spanning the gap. The length of the CDR3 is 14 residues. CDR1 SEHNR and CDR2 FQNEAQ come from the germline V gene (reference sequence).

The genes are TRBV5-1 and TRBJ2-6; TRBD1 is a possible D gene (6 bases). V lost 7 bases to trimming and J lost 1 base, with 21 bases between them. Germline V lookup: CDR1 SGHRS, CDR2 YFSETQ. The CDR3 contains 18 residues. The CDR3 DNA is TGCGCCAGCTCCACCGCTCGAGGGGGAAAATCTGGGGCCAACGTCCTGACTTTC. It encodes CASSTARGGKSGANVLTF.

This clonotype showed up many times. The gene calls are TRBV6-4 and TRBJ2-3; 9 bases agree with TRBD2. The CDR3 consists of 14 residues. The germline gives CDR1 MRHNA, CDR2 SNTAGT. Unmatched junction bases numbered 5, after V lost 6 bases and J lost 4 bases. The CDR3 here is CASSASGESDTQYF. The CDR3 DNA sequence: TGTGCCAGCAGCGCTAGCGGGGAGTCAGATACGCAGTATTTT.

The chain has TRBV5-6 and TRBJ2-7; no clear D. CDR1 and CDR2 from the germline V gene are SGHDT and YYEEEE. Trimming removed 1 base from V and 5 bases from J, with 10 bases in between. This CDR3 comprises 13 residues. CDR3 in amino acids: CASSLPAADEQYF. The CDR3 DNA reads TGTGCCAGCAGCTTGCCGGCGGCGGACGAGCAGTACTTC.

This rearrangement joins TRBV7-2 to TRBJ1-6, with 7 positions matching TRBD1. J gave up 4 bases and V 5 bases, and 5 bases lay outside the gene matches. CDR3 length equals 15 residues. Germline-derived CDR1 and CDR2 are SGHTA and FQGNSA. The CDR3 reads CASSENRGYNSPLHF. In DNA, the CDR3 is TGTGCCAGCAGCGAGAACAGGGGATATAATTCACCCCTCCACTTT.

This clonotype was seen just once. This chain uses TRBV2 with TRBJ1-1; tentative D call: TRBD1 (5 bases). The CDR3 contains 11 residues. Germline V gene data show CDR1 as SNHLY and CDR2 as FYNNEI. Trimming pared 6 bases from V and 7 bases from J, leaving 9 bases between. The CDR3 sequence: CASRGLSEAFF. CDR3 DNA: TGTGCCAGCAGGGGGCTGAGTGAAGCTTTCTTT. Supplemented by reference TRBV2 and TRBJ1-1, the full variable domain reads EPEVTQTPSHQVTQMGQEVILRCVPISNHLYFYWYRQILGQKVEFLVSFYNNEISEKSEIFDDQFSVERPDGSNFTLKIRSTKLEDSAMYFCASRGLSEAFFGQGTRLTVV.

The chain couples TRBV4-3 to TRBJ2-2, with D unresolved. Germline V CDR1 and CDR2: LGHNA, YSLEER. V lost 1 base to trimming and J lost 5 bases, with 17 bases between them. The CDR3 extends over 17 amino acids. CDR3 in DNA: TGCGCCAGCAGCCAAGTGTTTCCGCGGATCGTTACCGGGGAGCTGTTTTTT. This translates into CASSQVFPRIVTGELFF.

This clonotype has only a few counts. The chain has TRBV20-1 and TRBJ2-1; D gene uncertain. The V gene's germline CDR1 is DFQATT and CDR2 SNEGSKA (reference sequence). The length of the CDR3 is 13 residues. Between the trimmed V and J ends, which lost 2 bases and 1 base, there was a span of 6 bases. In nucleotides, the CDR3 is TGCAGTGCTAGACAGATTTCCTACAATGAGCAGTTCTTC. Protein: CSARQISYNEQFF.

This clonotype was counted at least ten times. V is TRBV20-1 and J is TRBJ2-5; D is uncertain. V lost 0 bases and J lost 5, with 16 bases in between. The V gene's germline CDR1 is DFQATT and CDR2 SNEGSKA (reference sequence). CDR3 length: 15 residues. CDR3 DNA sequence: TGCAGTGCTAGAGATTTCCCGGACCCCAGGGAGACCCAGTACTTC. Translated, it gives CSARDFPDPRETQYF.

The rearrangement links TRBV7-3 to TRBJ2-3; TRBD2 aligns across 7 bases. V trimming: 2 bases; J trimming: 5 bases; junction bases outside the gene matches: 4. Germline-derived CDR1 and CDR2 are SGHTA and FQGTGA. The CDR3 sequence is 14 residues long. The CDR3 sequence is CASSLRQRGDTQYF. Written as DNA, the CDR3 is TGTGCCAGCAGCTTACGGCAGCGGGGAGATACGCAGTATTTT.

This clonotype was seen only a few times. The chain couples TRBV5-1 to TRBJ2-5, with D tentatively TRBD1 (6 bases). The CDR3 has 14 amino acids. V was trimmed by 4 bases and J by 4 bases, leaving 14 bases between them. Per the germline V gene, CDR1 is SGHRS and CDR2 is YFSETQ. The CDR3 loop reads CASSRTGSPETQYF. CDR3 DNA: TGCGCCAGCAGCCGAACAGGGTCCCCAGAGACCCAGTACTTC. Drawing the rest from reference TRBV5-1 and TRBJ2-5, the complete variable domain is KAGVTQTPRYLIKTRGQQVTLSCSPISGHRSVSWYQQTPGQGLQFLFEYFSETQRNKGNFPGRFSGRQFSNSRSEMNVSTLELGDSALYLCASSRTGSPETQYFGPGTRLLVL.

In this sample, this clonotype turned up a few times. The chain recombines TRBV20-1 with TRBJ1-4; D is possibly TRBD1 (5 bases). Germline assignment: CDR1 DFQATT and CDR2 SNEGSKA (reference sequence). This CDR3 has 15 residues. Trimming stripped 0 bases from V and 8 bases from J, with 16 bases between. CDR3: CSARDLSGGDEKLFF. The CDR3 nucleotides are TGCAGTGCTAGAGATTTAAGCGGAGGGGACGAAAAACTGTTTTTT.

The rearrangement uses TRBV6-2 or TRBV6-3 and TRBJ1-5; a weak D match, TRBD1 (6 bases). V gave up 4 bases and J gave up 6 bases, with 16 bases separating them. CDR1 and CDR2 from the germline V gene are MNHEY and SVGEGT. The CDR3 loop spans 15 amino acids. CDR3 DNA: TGTGCCAGCAGTTTTATCGGGGGGCTAGGTCAGCCCCAGCATTTT. Amino acid sequence: CASSFIGGLGQPQHF.